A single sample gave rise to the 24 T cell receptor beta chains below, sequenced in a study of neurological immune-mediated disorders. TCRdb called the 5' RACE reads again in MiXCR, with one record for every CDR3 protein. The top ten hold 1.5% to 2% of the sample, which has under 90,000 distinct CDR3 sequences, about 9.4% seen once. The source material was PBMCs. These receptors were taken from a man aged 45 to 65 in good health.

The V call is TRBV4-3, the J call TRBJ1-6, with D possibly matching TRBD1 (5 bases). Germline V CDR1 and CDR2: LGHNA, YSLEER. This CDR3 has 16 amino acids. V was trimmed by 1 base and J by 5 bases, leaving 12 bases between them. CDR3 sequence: CASSQGLIGDNSPLHF. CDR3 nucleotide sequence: TGCGCCAGCAGCCAAGGACTCATAGGGGATAATTCACCCCTCCACTTT.

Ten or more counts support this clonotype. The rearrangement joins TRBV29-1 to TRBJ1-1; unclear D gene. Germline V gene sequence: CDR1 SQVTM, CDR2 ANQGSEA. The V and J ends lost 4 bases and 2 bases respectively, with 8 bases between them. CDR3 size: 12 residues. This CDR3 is CSVAAANTEAFF. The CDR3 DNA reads TGCAGCGTTGCGGCAGCTAACACTGAAGCTTTCTTT.

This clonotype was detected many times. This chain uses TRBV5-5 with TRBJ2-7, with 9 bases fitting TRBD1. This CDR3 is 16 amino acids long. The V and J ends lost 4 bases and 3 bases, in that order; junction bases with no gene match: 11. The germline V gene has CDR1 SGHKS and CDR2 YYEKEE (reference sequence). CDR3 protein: CASSPNPGQGRYEQYF. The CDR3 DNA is TGTGCCAGCAGCCCCAACCCCGGACAGGGGCGCTACGAGCAGTACTTC.

The CDR3: CASSYGPSSYNEQFF. CDR3 in DNA: TGTGCCAGCAGTTATGGGCCGAGCTCCTACAATGAGCAGTTCTTC. This chain connects TRBV6-5 to TRBJ2-1; D uncertain. CDR1 and CDR2 from the germline V gene are MNHEY and SVGAGI. This CDR3 has 15 residues. V dropped 3 bases and J dropped 0 bases, with 9 bases sitting between them.

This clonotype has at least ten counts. CDR3 amino acids: CSASPPSRVVALHF. The CDR3 DNA reads TGCAGTGCTAGTCCCCCGTCCCGCGTGGTAGCCCTCCACTTT. The gene calls are TRBV20-1 and TRBJ1-6; D uncertain. Trimming removed 3 bases from V and 14 bases from J, with 20 bases in between. This CDR3 region has 14 residues. Germline CDR1 is DFQATT and CDR2 is SNEGSKA (reference sequence).

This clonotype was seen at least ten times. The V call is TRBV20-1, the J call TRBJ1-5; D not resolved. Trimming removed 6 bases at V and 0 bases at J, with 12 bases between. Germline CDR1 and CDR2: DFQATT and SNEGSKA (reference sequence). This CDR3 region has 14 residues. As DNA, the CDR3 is TGCAGTGCAGACGGGCCTTATAGCAATCAGCCCCAGCATTTT. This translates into CSADGPYSNQPQHF.

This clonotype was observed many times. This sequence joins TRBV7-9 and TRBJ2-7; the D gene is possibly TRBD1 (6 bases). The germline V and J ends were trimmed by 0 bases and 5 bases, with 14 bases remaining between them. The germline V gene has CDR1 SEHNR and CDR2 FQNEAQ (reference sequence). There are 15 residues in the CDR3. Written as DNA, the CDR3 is TGTGCCAGCAGCTTAGCGCGGGCAGGGGTCCACGAGCAGTACTTC. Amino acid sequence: CASSLARAGVHEQYF.

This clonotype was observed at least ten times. The CDR3 DNA reads as TGTGCCAGCAGCTTACTGCGGGGGGAGCAGTTCTTC. It yields the protein CASSLLRGEQFF. This chain uses TRBV7-9 with TRBJ2-1; 7 nucleotides agree with TRBD2. CDR1 is SEHNR, CDR2 FQNEAQ, per germline (reference sequence). The length of the CDR3 is 12 residues. V was pared by 2 bases and J by 10 bases, with 2 bases of the junction left unmatched.

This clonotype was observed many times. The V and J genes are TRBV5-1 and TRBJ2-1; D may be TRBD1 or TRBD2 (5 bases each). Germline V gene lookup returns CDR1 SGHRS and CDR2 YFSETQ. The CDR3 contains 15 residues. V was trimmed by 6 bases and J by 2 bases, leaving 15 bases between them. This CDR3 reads CASNPGTPPYNEQFF. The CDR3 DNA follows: TGCGCCAGCAATCCGGGGACCCCACCCTACAATGAGCAGTTCTTC.

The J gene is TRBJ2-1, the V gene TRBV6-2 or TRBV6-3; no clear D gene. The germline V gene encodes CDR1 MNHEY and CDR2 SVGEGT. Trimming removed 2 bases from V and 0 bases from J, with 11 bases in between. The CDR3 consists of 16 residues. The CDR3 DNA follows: TGTGCCAGCAGTTACGTGGAGTGGGGCTCCTACAATGAGCAGTTCTTC. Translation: CASSYVEWGSYNEQFF.

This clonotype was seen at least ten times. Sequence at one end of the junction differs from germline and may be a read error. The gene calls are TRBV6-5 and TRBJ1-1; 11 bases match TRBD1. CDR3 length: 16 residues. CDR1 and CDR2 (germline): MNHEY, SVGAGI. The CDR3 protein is CANSPGQGARGTEAFF. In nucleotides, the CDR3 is TGTGCCAACAGTCCCGGACAGGGGGCGCGGGGCACTGAAGCTTTCTTT.

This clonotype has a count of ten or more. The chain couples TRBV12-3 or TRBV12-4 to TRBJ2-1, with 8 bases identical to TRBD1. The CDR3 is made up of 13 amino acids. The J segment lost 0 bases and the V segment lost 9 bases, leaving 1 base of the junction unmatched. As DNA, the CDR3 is TGTGCCAGTGACAGGGGCTCCTACAATGAGCAGTTCTTC. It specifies CASDRGSYNEQFF.

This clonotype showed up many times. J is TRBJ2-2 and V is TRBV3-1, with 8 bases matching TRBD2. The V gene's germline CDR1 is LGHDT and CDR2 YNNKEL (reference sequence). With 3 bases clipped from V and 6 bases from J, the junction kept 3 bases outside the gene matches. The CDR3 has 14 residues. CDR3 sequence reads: CASSQGRGAGELFF. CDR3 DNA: TGTGCCAGCAGCCAGGGGCGGGGGGCCGGGGAGCTGTTTTTT.

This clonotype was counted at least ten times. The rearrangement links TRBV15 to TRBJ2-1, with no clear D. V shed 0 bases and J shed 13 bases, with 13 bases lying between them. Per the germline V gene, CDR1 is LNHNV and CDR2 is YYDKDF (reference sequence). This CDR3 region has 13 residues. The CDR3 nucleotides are TGTGCCACCAGCAGAGATCCCCCAGGCCGCCAGTTCTTC. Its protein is CATSRDPPGRQFF.

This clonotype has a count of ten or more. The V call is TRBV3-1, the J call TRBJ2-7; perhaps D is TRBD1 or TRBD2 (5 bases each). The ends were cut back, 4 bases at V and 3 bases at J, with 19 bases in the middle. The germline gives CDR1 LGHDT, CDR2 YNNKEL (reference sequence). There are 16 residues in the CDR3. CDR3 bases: TGTGCCAGCAGCCCCTCGGGGCTCCCGAGGATCTACGAGCAGTACTTC. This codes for CASSPSGLPRIYEQYF.

The CDR3 DNA follows: TGTGCCAGCAGCCCAGGGGCTAGCGGGAGGCCTGTTAGAGATACGCAGTATTTT. Amino acids: CASSPGASGRPVRDTQYF. V gene TRBV4-2 combines with J gene TRBJ2-3; 11 nucleotides agree with TRBD2. Germline CDR1 and CDR2: LGHNA and YNFKEQ. V shed 4 bases and J 5 bases; nucleotides not matched to a gene: 14. CDR3 length: 18 amino acids.

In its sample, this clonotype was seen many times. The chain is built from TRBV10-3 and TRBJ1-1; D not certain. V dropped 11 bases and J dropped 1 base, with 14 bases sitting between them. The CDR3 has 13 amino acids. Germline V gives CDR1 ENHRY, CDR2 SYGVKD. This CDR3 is CAAAEPQNTEAFF. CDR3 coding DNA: TGTGCCGCGGCGGAACCACAGAACACTGAAGCTTTCTTT.

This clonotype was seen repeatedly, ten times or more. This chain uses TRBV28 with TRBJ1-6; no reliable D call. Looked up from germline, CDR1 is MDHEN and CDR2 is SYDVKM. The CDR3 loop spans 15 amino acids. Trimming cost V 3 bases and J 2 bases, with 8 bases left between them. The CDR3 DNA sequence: TGTGCCAGCAGTTTTGGATTAGCCTATAATTCACCCCTCCACTTT. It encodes CASSFGLAYNSPLHF.

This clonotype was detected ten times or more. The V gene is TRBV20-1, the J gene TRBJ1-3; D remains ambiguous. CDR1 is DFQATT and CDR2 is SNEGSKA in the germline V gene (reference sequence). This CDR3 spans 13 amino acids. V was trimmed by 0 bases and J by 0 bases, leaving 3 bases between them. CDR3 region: CSAREISGNTIYF. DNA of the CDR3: TGCAGTGCTAGAGAGATCTCTGGAAACACCATATATTTT.

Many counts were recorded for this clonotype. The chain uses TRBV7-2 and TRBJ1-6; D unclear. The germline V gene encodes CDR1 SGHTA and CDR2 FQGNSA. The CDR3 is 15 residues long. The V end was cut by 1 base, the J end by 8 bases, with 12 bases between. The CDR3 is CASSLGTVFDSPLHF. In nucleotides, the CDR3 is TGTGCCAGCAGCTTAGGGACGGTGTTTGATTCACCCCTCCACTTT.

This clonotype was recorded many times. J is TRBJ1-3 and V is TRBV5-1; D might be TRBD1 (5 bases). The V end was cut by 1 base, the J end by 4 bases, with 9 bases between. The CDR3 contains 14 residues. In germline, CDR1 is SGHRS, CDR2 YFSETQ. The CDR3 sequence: CASSLSGSGNTIYF. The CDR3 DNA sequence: TGCGCCAGCAGCTTGTCAGGGTCGGGAAACACCATATATTTT.

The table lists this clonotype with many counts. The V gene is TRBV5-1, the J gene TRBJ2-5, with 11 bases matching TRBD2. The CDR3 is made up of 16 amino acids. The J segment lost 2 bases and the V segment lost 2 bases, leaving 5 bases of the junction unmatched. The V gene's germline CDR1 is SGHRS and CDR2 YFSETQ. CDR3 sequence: CASSFNLAGGQETQYF. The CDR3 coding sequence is TGCGCCAGCAGCTTCAACCTAGCGGGGGGACAAGAGACCCAGTACTTC.

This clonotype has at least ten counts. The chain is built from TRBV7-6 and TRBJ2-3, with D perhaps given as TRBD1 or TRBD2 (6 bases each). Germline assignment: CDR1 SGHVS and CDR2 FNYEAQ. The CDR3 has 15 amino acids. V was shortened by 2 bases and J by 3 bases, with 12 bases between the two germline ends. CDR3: CASSLLEGGTDTQYF. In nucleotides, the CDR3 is TGTGCCAGCAGCTTACTAGAAGGGGGGACAGATACGCAGTATTTT. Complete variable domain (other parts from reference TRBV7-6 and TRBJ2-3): GAGVSQSPRYKVTKRGQDVALRCDPISGHVSLYWYRQALGQGPEFLTYFNYEAQQDKSGLPNDRFSAERPEGSISTLTIQRTEQRDSAMYRCASSLLEGGTDTQYFGPGTRLTVL.

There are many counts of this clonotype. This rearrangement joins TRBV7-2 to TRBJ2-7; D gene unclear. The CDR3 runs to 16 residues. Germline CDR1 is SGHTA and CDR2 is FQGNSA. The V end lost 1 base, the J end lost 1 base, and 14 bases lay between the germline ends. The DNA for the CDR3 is TGTGCCAGCAGCTTAGACGGTTTCGCAGCTTCCTACGAGCAGTACTTC. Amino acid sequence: CASSLDGFAASYEQYF.